A single sample is the source of the 3 T cell receptor beta chains below, sequenced in a study of shared clonotypes between healthy human individuals. Some clones are missing from TCRdb's copy, which holds only in-frame ones; the method was immunoSEQ multiplex PCR. This table has a few million clones, 93% appearing once. The sequenced sample consisted of naive CD4+ T cells from PBMCs. Regarding subset: CD45RA+ positively selected. The receptors were gathered from a young man in good health. Some clones in this sample may be carry-over from other donors' samples.

This clone occurred once. The chain has TRBV4-1 and TRBJ2-1, with TRBD2 identical over 11 bases. Germline-derived CDR1 and CDR2 are MGHRA and YSYEKL. The CDR3 consists of 15 residues. DNA for the CDR3: TGCGCGAATAGCGGGAGGGCCTTTAGGACCAATGAGCAGTTCTTC. Translated: CANSGRAFRTNEQFF.

The chain is built from TRBV28 and TRBJ2-3, with 7 positions matching TRBD2. Germline assignment: CDR1 MDHEN and CDR2 SYDVKM. V shed 8 bases, J shed 3 bases, and the junction held 5 bases outside the gene matches. CDR3 size: 13 residues. CDR3 amino acids: CASGLGGTDTQYF. In DNA, the CDR3 is TGTGCCAGCGGGTTGGGGGGGACAGATACGCAGTATTTT.

Details on this clone: The sample carries other DNA sequences with the same CDR3. V is TRBV5-1 and J is TRBJ2-7; D call uncertain. The germline V and J ends were trimmed by 3 bases and 1 base, with 11 bases remaining between them. Germline loops: CDR1 SGHRS, CDR2 YFSETQ. The CDR3 runs 14 residues. The chain's CDR3 is CASSSTSGSYEQYF. CDR3 bases: TGCGCCAGCAGCTCTACCTCCGGGTCCTACGAGCAGTACTTC.